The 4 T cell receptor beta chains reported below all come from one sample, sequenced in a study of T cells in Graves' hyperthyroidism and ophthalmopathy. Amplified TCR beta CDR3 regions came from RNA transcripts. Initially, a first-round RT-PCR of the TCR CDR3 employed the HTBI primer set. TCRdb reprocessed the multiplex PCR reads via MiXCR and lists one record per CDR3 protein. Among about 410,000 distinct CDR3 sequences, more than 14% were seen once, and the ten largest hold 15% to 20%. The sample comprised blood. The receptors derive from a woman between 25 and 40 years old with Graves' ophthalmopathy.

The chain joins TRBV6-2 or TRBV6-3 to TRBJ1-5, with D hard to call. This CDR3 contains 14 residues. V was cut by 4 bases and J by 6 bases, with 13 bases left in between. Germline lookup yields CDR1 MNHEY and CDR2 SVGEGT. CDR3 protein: CASSSSAVFQPQHF. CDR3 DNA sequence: TGTGCCAGCAGTTCATCCGCCGTATTTCAGCCCCAGCATTTT.

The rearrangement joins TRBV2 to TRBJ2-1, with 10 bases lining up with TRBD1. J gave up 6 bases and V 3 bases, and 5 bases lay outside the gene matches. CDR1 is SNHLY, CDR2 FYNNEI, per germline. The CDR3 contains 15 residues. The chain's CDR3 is CASSEGQGWVNEQFF. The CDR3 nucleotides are TGTGCCAGCAGTGAGGGACAGGGGTGGGTCAATGAGCAGTTCTTC.

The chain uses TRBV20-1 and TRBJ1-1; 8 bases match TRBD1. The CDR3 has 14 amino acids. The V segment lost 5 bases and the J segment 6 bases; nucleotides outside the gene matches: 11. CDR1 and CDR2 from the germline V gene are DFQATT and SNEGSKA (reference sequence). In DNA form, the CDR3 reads TGCAGTGCTGTAAGGACAGGGCGTCTCGCTGAAGCTTTCTTT. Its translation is CSAVRTGRLAEAFF.

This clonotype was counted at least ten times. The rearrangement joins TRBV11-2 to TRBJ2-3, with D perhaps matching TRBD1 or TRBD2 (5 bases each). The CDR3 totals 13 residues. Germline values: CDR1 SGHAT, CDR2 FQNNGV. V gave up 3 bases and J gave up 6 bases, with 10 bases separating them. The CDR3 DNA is TGTGCCAGCAGCTTTGGGGGAACGGATACGCAGTATTTT. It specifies CASSFGGTDTQYF.